The entry below describes one T cell receptor beta chain. Its target is not known. This sample is part of a study of cytomegalovirus exposure and HLA in healthy donors. V lost 4 bases to trimming and J lost 4 bases; unmatched junction nucleotides: 10. Germline CDR1 is SGHRS and CDR2 is YFSETQ. The CDR3 has 15 residues. Use of 60 Vbeta and 13 Jbeta primers characterized the PCR. Data came from immunoSEQ multiplex PCR; TCRdb stores just in-frame clones and leaves some out. The sample shows under 200,000 clones, around four fifths of them seen only once. Study-wide findings and caveats: Most of the TCR beta V segments (in an earlier analysis) were productive either about 87% or about 30% of the time. Some highly shared sequence variants likely arose as a pipeline artifact. In vitro, a few CMV-associated chains proved specific for CMV antigens.

The rearrangement joins TRBV5-1 to TRBJ2-5; 7 nucleotides align to TRBD2. This TCR came from a female donor in good health and CMV-seronegative. Sequencing was performed on PBMCs. The CDR3 region has the DNA TGCGCCAGCAGCCTCTATAGCGGGTTAAGAGAGACCCAGTACTTC. Encoded protein: CASSLYSGLRETQYF.